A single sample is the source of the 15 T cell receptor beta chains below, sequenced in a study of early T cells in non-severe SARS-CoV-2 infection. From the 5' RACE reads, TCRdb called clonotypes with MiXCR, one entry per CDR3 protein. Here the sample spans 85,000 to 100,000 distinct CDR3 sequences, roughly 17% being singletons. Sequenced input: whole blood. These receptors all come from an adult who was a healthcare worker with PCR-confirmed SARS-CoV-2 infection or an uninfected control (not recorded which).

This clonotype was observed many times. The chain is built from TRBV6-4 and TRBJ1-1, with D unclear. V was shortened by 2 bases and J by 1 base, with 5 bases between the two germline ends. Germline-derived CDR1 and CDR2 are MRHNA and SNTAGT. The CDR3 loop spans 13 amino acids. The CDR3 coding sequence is TGTGCCAGCAGTGACAGGGAGAACACTGAAGCTTTCTTT. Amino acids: CASSDRENTEAFF.

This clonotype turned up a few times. CDR3 nucleotide sequence: TGCGCCAGCAGCCGGGGAAGGATGCGCGGGGTGACCAAAAACATTCAGTACTTC. This translates into CASSRGRMRGVTKNIQYF. The chain uses TRBV5-1 and TRBJ2-4, with a possible D match to TRBD2 (6 bases). The CDR3 is 18 amino acids. Germline lookup yields CDR1 SGHRS and CDR2 YFSETQ. V gave up 4 bases and J gave up 2 bases, with 22 bases separating them.

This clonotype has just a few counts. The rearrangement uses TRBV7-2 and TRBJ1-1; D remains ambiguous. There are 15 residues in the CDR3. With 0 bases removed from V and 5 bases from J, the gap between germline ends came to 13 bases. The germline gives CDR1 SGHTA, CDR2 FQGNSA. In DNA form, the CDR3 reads TGTGCCAGCAGCTTAGCGGGGAGTTGGGGAACTGAAGCTTTCTTT. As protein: CASSLAGSWGTEAFF.

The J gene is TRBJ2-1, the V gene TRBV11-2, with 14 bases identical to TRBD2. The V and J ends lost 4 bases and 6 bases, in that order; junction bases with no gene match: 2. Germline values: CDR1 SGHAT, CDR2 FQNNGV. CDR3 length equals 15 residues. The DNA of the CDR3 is TGTGCCAGCAGCTGGACTAGCGGGGGGCGCAATGAGCAGTTCTTC. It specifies CASSWTSGGRNEQFF. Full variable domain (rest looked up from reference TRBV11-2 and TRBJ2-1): EAGVAQSPRYKIIEKRQSVAFWCNPISGHATLYWYQQILGQGPKLLIQFQNNGVVDDSQLPKDRFSAERLKGVDSTLKIQPAKLEDSAVYLCASSWTSGGRNEQFFGPGTRLTVL.

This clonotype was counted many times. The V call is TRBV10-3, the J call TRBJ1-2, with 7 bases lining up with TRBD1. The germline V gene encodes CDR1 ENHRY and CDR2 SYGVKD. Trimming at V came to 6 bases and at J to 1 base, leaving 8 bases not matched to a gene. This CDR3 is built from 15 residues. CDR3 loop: CAIRRQGGNNYGYTF. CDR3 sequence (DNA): TGTGCCATCAGACGACAGGGCGGAAATAACTATGGCTACACCTTC.

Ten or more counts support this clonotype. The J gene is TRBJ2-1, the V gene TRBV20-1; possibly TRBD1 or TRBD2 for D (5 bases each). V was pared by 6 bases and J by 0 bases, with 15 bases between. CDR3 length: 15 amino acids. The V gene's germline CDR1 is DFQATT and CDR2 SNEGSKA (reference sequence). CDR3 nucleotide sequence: TGCAGTGCCCGAGACATCGGGACCTCCTACAATGAGCAGTTCTTC. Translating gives CSARDIGTSYNEQFF.

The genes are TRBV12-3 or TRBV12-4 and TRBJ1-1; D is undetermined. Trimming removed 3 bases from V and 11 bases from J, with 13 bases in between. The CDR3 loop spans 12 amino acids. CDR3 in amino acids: CASSFGRERAFF. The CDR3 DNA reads TGTGCCAGCAGTTTCGGTCGCGAAAGGGCTTTCTTT.

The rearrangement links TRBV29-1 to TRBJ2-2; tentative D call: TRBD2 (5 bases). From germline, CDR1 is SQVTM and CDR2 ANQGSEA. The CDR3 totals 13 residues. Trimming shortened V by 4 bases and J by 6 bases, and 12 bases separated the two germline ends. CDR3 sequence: CSVGSGGAGELFF. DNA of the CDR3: TGCAGCGTTGGGTCAGGAGGTGCCGGGGAGCTGTTTTTT.

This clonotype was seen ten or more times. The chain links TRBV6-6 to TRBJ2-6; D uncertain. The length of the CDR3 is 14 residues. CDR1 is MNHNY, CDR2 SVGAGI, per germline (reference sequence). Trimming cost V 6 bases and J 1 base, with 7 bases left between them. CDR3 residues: CASSERSGANVLTF. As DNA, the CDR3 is TGTGCCAGCAGCGAGAGATCTGGGGCCAACGTCCTGACTTTC.

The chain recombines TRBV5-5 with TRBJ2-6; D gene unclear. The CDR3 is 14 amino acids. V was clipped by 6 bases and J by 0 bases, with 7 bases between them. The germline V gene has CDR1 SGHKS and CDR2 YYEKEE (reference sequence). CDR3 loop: CASTQLSGANVLTF. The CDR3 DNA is TGTGCCAGCACTCAGCTCTCTGGGGCCAACGTCCTGACTTTC.

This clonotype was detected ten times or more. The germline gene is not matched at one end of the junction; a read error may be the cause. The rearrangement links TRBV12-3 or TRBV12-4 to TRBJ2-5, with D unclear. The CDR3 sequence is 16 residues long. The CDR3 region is CASSLAPTRSQGTQYF. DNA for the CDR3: TGTGCCAGCAGTTTAGCGCCGACGCGATCCCAAGGGACCCAGTACTTC.

This chain's CDR3 is CASSVGQFGGRSHEQYF. In nucleotides, the CDR3 is TGTGCCAGCAGTGTGGGTCAATTCGGGGGGCGCAGCCACGAGCAGTACTTC. V gene TRBV2 combines with J gene TRBJ2-7; D possibly corresponds to TRBD2 (7 bases). V was trimmed by 4 bases and J by 5 bases, leaving 24 bases between them. This CDR3 comprises 17 residues. CDR1 SNHLY and CDR2 FYNNEI come from the germline V gene. The variable domain in full, with the rest retrieved from reference TRBV2 and TRBJ2-7, is EPEVTQTPSHQVTQMGQEVILRCVPISNHLYFYWYRQILGQKVEFLVSFYNNEISEKSEIFDDQFSVERPDGSNFTLKIRSTKLEDSAMYFCASSVGQFGGRSHEQYFGPGTRLTVT.

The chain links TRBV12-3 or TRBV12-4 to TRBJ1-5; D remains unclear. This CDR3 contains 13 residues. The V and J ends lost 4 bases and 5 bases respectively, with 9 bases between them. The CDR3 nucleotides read TGTGCCAGCAGTTCTGCGCAGGATCAGCCCCAGCATTTT. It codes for CASSSAQDQPQHF.

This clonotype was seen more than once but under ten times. The chain's CDR3 is CASRGGQVNQPQHF. The DNA for the CDR3 is TGTGCCAGCAGGGGGGGACAGGTCAATCAGCCCCAGCATTTT. The chain joins TRBV2 to TRBJ1-5; TRBD1 aligns across 8 bases. With V trimmed by 6 bases and J by 3 bases, 4 bases remained unmatched. Germline V CDR1 and CDR2: SNHLY, FYNNEI. The CDR3 is 14 residues long.

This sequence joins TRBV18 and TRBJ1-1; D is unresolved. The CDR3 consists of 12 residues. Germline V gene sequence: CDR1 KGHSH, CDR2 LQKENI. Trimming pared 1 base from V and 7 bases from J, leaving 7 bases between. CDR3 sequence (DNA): TGTGCCAGCTCACCACACATAGGTGAAGCTTTCTTT. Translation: CASSPHIGEAFF.